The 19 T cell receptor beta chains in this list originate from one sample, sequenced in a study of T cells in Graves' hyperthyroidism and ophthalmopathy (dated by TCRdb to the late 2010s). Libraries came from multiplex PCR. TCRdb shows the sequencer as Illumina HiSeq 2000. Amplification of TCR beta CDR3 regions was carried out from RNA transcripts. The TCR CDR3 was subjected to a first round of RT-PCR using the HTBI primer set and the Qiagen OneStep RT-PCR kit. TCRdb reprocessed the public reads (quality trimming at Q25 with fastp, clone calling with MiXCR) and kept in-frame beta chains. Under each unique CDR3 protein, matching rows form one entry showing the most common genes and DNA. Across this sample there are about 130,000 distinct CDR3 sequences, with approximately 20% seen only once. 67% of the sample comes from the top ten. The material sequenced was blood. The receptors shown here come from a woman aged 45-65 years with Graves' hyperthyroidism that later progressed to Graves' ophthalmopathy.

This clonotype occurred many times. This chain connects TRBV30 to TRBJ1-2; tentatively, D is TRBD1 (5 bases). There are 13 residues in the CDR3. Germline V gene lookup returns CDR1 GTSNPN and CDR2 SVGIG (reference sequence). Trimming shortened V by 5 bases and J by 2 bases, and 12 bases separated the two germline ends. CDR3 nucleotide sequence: TGTGCCTGGGGGGGAGACAGAAACTATGGCTACACCTTC. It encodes CAWGGDRNYGYTF.

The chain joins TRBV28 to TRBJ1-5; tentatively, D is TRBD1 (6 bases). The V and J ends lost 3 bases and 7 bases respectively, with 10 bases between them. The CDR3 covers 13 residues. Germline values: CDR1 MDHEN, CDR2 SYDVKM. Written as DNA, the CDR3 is TGTGCCAGCAGTTTTAGGGGGGCCCAGCCCCAGCATTTT. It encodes CASSFRGAQPQHF.

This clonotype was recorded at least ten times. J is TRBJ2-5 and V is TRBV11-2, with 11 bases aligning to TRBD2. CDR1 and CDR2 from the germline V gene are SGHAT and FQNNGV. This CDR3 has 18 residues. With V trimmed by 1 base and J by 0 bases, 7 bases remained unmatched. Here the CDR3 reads CASSLAASGRYDQETQYF. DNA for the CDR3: TGTGCCAGCAGCTTAGCGGCTAGCGGGAGGTATGACCAAGAGACCCAGTACTTC.

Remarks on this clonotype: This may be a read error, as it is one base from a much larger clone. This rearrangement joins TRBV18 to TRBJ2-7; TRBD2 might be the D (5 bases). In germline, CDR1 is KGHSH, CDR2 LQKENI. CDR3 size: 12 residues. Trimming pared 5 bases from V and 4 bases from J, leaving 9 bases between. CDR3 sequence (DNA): TGTGCCAGCTCAGGGTCGGGGTACGAGCAGTACTTC. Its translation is CASSGSGYEQYF.

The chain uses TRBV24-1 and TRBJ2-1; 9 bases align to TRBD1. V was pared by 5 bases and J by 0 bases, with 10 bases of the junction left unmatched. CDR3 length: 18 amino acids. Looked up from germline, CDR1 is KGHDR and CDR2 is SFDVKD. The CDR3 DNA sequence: TGTGCCACCAGTGCTCTCACAGACAGGGGGAGCTCCTACAATGAGCAGTTCTTC. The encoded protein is CATSALTDRGSSYNEQFF.

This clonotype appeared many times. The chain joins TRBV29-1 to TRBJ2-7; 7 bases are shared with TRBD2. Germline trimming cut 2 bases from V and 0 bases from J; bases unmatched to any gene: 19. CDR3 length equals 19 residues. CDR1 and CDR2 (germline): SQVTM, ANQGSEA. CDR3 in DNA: TGCAGCGTTGAACCCCCCCCGGACACTCTAGCGGCTAGCTCCTACGAGCAGTACTTC. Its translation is CSVEPPPDTLAASSYEQYF.

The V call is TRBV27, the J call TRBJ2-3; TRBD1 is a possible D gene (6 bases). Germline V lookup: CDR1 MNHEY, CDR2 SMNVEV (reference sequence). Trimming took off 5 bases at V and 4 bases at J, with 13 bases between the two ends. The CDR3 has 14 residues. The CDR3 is CASSVQGIADTQYF. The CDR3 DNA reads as TGTGCCAGCAGTGTTCAGGGGATCGCAGATACGCAGTATTTT.

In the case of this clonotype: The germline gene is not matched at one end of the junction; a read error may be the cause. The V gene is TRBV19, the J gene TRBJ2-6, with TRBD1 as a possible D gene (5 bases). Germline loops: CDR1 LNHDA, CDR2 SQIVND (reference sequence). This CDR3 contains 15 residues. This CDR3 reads CASSPINSGANVPTF. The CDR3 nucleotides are TGTGCCAGTAGTCCGATAAACTCTGGGGCCAACGTCCCGACTTTC.

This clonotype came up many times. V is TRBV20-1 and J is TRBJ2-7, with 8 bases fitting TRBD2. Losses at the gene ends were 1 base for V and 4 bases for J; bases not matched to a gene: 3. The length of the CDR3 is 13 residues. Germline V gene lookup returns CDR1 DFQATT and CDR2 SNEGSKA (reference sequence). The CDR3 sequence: CSARASGGYEQYF. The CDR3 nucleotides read TGCAGTGCTAGAGCCAGCGGGGGTTACGAGCAGTACTTC.

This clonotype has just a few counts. CDR3: CSVRTQGYEQYF. The CDR3 nucleotides read TGCAGCGTTAGGACACAGGGTTACGAGCAGTACTTC. This chain links TRBV29-1 with TRBJ2-7; D possibly corresponds to TRBD1 (6 bases). The CDR3 extends over 12 amino acids. V was pared by 5 bases and J by 4 bases, with 12 bases between. Germline V gene sequence: CDR1 SQVTM, CDR2 ANQGSEA.

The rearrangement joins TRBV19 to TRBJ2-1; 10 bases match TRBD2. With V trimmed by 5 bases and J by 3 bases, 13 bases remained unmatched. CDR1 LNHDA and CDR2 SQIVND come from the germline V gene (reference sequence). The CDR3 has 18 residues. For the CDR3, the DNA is TGTGCCAGTAGTCCCCATATGCTAGCGGGAGTGGTCTACAATGAGCAGTTCTTC. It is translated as CASSPHMLAGVVYNEQFF. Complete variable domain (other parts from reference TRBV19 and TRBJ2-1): DGGITQSPKYLFRKEGQNVTLSCEQNLNHDAMYWYRQDPGQGLRLIYYSQIVNDFQKGDIAEGYSVSREKKESFPLTVTSAQKNPTAFYLCASSPHMLAGVVYNEQFFGPGTRLTVL.

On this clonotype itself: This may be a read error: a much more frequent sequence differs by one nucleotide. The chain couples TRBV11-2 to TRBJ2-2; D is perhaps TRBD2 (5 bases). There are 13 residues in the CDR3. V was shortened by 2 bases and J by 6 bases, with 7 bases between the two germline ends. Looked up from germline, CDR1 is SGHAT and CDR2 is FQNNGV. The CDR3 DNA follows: TGTGCCAGCAGCTTACGGGGTCCCGGGGAGCTGTTTTTT. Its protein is CASSLRGPGELFF.

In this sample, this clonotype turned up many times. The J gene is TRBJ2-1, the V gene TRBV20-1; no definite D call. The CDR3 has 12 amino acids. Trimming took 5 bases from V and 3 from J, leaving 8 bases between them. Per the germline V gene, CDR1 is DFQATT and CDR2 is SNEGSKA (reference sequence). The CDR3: CSAPGFYNEQFF. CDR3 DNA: TGCAGTGCTCCAGGTTTCTACAATGAGCAGTTCTTC.

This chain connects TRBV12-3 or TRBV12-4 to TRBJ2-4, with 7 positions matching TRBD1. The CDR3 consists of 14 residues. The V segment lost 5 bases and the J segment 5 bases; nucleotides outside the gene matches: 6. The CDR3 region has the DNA TGTGCCAGCAGTCCTCGGACAGGCGAAAACATTCAGTACTTC. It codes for CASSPRTGENIQYF.

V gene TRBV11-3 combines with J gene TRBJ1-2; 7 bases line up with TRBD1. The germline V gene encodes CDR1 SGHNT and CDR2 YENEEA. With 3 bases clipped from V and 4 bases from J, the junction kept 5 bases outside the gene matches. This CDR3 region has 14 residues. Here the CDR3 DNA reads TGTGCCAGCAGCTTGGCCGCAGGGGGCTATGGCTACACCTTC. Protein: CASSLAAGGYGYTF. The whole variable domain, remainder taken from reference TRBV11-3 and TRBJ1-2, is EAGVVQSPRYKIIEKKQPVAFWCNPISGHNTLYWYLQNLGQGPELLIRYENEEAVDDSQLPKDRFSAERLKGVDSTLKIQPAELGDSAVYLCASSLAAGGYGYTFGSGTRLTVV.

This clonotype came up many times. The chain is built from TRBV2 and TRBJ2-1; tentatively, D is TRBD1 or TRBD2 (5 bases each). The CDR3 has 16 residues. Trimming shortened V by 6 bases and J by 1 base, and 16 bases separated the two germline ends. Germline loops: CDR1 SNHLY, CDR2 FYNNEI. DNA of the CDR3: TGTGCCAGCAGCGCGATATCCGGGGCGTCCTACAATGAGCAGTTCTTC. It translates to CASSAISGASYNEQFF.

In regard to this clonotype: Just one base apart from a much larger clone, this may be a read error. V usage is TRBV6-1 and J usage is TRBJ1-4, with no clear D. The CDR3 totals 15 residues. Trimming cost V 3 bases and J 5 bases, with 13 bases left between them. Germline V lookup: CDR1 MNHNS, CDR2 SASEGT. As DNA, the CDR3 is TGTGCCAGCAGTGAGCGATGGAGAGGGAATGAAAAACTGTTTTTT. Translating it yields CASSERWRGNEKLFF.

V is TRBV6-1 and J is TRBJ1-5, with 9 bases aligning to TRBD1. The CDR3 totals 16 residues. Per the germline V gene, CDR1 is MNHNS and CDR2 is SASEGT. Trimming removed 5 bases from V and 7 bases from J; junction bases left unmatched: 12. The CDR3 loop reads CASSRRTGGASQPQHF. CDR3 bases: TGTGCCAGCAGTCGAAGAACAGGGGGCGCTTCGCAGCCCCAGCATTTT.

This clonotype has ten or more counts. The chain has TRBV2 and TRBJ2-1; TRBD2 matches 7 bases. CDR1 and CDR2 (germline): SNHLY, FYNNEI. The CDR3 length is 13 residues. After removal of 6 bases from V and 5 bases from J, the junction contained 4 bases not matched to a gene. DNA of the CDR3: TGTGCCAGCAGGAGCGGGGCCAACAATGAGCAGTTCTTC. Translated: CASRSGANNEQFF.